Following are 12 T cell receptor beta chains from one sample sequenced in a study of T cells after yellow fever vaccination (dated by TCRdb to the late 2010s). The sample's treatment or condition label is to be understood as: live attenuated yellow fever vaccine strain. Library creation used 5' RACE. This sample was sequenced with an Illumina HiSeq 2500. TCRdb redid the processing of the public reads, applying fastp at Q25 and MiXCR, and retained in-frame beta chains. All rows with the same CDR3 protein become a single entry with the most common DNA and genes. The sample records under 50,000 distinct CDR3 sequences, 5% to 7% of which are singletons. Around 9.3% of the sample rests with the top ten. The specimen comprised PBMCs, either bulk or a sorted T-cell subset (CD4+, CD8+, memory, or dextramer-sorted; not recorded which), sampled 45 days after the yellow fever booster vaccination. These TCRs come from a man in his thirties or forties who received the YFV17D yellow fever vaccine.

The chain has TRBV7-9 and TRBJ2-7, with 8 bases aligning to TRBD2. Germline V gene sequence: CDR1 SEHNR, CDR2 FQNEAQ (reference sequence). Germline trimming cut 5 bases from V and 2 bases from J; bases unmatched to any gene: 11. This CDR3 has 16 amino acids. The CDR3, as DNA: TGTGCCAGCAGCCCGTTAGCGGGAAGATCCACCTACGAGCAGTACTTC. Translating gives CASSPLAGRSTYEQYF. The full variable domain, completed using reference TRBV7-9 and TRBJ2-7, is DTGVSQNPRHKITKRGQNVTFRCDPISEHNRLYWYRQTLGQGPEFLTYFQNEAQLEKSRLLSDRFSAERPKGSFSTLEIQRTEQGDSAMYLCASSPLAGRSTYEQYFGPGTRLTVT.

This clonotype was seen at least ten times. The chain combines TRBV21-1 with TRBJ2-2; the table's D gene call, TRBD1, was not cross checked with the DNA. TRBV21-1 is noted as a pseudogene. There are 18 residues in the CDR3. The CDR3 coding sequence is TGTGCCAGCAGCCCCCGTAGACAGCGACGATCGAACACCGGGGAGCTGTTTTTT. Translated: CASSPRRQRRSNTGELFF.

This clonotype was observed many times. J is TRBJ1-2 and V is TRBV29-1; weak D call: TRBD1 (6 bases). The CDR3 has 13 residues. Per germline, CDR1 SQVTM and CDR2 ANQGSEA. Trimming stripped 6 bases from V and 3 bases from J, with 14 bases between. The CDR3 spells CSVRQARDYGYTF. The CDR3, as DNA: TGCAGCGTGAGACAGGCTCGGGACTATGGCTACACCTTC.

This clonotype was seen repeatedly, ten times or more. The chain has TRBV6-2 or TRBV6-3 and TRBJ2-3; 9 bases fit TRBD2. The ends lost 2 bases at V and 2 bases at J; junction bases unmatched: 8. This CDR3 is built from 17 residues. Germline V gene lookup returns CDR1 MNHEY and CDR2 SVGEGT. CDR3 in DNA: TGTGCCAGCAGTTACGGGGCGCTAGCGGGACACACAGATACGCAGTATTTT. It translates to CASSYGALAGHTDTQYF.

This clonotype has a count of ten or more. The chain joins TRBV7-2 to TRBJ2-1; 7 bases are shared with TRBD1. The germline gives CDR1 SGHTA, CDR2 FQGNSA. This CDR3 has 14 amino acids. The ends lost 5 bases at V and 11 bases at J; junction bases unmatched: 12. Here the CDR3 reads CASSPGTVDAQQFF. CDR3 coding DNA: TGTGCCAGCAGCCCCGGGACAGTTGACGCTCAGCAGTTCTTC.

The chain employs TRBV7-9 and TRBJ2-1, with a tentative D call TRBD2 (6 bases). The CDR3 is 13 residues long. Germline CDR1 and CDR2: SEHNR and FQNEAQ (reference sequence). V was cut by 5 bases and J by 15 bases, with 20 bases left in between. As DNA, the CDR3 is TGTGCCAGCAGCCCTAGTGGCGGGGTCCGGTGGTTCTTC. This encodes CASSPSGGVRWFF.

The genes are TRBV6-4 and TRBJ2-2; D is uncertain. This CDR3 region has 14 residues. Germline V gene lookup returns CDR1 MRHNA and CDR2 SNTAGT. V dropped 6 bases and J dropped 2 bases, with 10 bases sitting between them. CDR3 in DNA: TGTGCCAGCAGCGTGCTTGACAACACCGGGGAGCTGTTTTTT. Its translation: CASSVLDNTGELFF.

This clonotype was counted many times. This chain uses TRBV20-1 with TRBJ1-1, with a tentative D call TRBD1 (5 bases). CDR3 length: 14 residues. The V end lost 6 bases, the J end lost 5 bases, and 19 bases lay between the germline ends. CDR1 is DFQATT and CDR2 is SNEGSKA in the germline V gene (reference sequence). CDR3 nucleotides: TGCAGTGCAGAACGTCGAGTGGGGCCAACTGAAGCTTTCTTT. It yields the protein CSAERRVGPTEAFF.

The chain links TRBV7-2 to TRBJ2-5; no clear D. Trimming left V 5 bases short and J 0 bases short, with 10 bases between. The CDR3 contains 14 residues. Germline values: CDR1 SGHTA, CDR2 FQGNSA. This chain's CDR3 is CASSPPGYQETQYF. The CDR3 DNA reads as TGTGCCAGCAGCCCCCCCGGCTACCAAGAGACCCAGTACTTC.

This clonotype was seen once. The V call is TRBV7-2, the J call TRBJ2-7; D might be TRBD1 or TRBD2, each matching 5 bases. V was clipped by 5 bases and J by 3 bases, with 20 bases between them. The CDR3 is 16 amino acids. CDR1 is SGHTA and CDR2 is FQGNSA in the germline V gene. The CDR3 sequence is CASSPMGRAGYYEQYF. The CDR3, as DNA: TGTGCCAGCAGCCCGATGGGGCGGGCGGGTTACTACGAGCAGTACTTC.

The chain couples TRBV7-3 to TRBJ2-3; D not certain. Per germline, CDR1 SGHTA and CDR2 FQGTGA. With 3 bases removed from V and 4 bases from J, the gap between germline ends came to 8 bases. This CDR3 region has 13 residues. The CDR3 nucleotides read TGTGCCAGCAGCTTTACGGGTCCAGATACGCAGTATTTT. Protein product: CASSFTGPDTQYF.

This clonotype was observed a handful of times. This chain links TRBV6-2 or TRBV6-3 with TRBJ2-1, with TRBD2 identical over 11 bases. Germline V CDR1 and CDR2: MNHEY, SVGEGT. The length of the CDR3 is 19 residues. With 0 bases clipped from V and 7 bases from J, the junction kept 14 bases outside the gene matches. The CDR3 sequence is CASSYSYLRLAGSGNEQFF. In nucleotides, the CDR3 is TGTGCCAGCAGTTACTCATATTTAAGACTAGCGGGGTCGGGGAATGAGCAGTTCTTC.